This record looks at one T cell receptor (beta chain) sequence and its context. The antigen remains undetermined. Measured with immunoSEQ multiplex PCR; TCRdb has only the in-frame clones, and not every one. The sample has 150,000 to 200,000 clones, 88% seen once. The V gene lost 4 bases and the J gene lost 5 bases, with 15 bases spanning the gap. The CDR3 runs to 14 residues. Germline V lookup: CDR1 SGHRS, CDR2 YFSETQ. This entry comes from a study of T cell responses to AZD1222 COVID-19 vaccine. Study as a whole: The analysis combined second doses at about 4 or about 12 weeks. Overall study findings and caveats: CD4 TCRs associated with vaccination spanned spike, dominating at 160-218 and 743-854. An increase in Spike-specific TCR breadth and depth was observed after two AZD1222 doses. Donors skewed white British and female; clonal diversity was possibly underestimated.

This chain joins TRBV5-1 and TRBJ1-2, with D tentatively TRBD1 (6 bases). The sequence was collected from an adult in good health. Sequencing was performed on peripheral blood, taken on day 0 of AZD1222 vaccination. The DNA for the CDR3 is TGCGCCAGCAGCAGGGAACAGGGCGGTTATGGCTACACCTTC. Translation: CASSREQGGYGYTF.